A single sample is the source of the 23 T cell receptor beta chains below, sequenced in a study of T-cell reconstitution after alpha-beta-depleted transplantation in children. TCRbeta library construction was performed incorporating unique molecular identifiers. TCRdb redid the calling of the PCR reads with MiXCR, one entry per CDR3 protein. The profile shows 220,000 or so distinct CDR3 sequences, 6.5% to 10% of them singletons. The sample was PBMCs, mostly from graft donor cells, taken 180 days after TCRalphabeta/CD19-depleted stem cell transplant. The receptor source for this set is a male patient aged 10-17 years who had a stem cell transplant for acute lymphoblastic leukemia, so the T cells may come from the graft donor.

This clonotype was observed a handful of times. The chain links TRBV5-1 to TRBJ1-5, with 8 positions matching TRBD1. Per the germline V gene, CDR1 is SGHRS and CDR2 is YFSETQ. The V and J ends lost 9 bases and 1 base, in that order; junction bases with no gene match: 21. The CDR3 consists of 19 residues. CDR3 sequence: CANQDRGPLKGESNQPQHF. The CDR3 DNA reads as TGCGCCAACCAAGACAGGGGACCCTTAAAGGGGGAAAGCAATCAGCCCCAGCATTTT.

There are many counts of this clonotype. V gene TRBV27 combines with J gene TRBJ1-2; possible D gene TRBD1, 5 bases. This CDR3 has 14 residues. V shed 5 bases and J shed 2 bases, with 12 bases lying between them. Germline loops: CDR1 MNHEY, CDR2 SMNVEV (reference sequence). The CDR3, as DNA: TGTGCCAGCAGTGGAGGACAAGGAAACTATGGCTACACCTTC. Translating gives CASSGGQGNYGYTF.

This clonotype was seen a few times. The V gene is TRBV3-1, the J gene TRBJ1-4, with a possible D match to TRBD1 (5 bases). Trimming took 11 bases from V and 2 from J, leaving 27 bases between them. Looked up from germline, CDR1 is LGHDT and CDR2 is YNNKEL (reference sequence). The CDR3 extends over 18 amino acids. As DNA, the CDR3 is TGTGCCTTCAGTTATGGGTCGATTTCAGGGAGGACTAATGAAAAACTGTTTTTT. Translation gives CAFSYGSISGRTNEKLFF. The full variable domain, with the rest looked up from reference TRBV3-1 and TRBJ1-4, is DTAVSQTPKYLVTQMGNDKSIKCEQNLGHDTMYWYKQDSKKFLKIMFSYNNKELIINETVPNRFSPKSPDKAHLNLHINSLELGDSAVYFCAFSYGSISGRTNEKLFFGSGTQLSVL.

V is TRBV7-3 and J is TRBJ1-2; 8 nucleotides line up with TRBD1. CDR3 length: 14 amino acids. Germline CDR1 and CDR2: SGHTA and FQGTGA. Trimming cost V 5 bases and J 5 bases; bases outside gene matches: 7. The CDR3 reads CASSLDRAGYGYTF. The DNA for the CDR3 is TGTGCCAGCAGCCTGGACAGGGCAGGATATGGCTACACCTTC.

This clonotype was recorded many times. This chain connects TRBV20-1 to TRBJ2-2; 9 bases map to TRBD2. Germline V gene data show CDR1 as DFQATT and CDR2 as SNEGSKA (reference sequence). V was clipped by 1 base and J by 7 bases; unmatched bases: 7. The CDR3 sequence is 15 residues long. The CDR3 DNA reads as TGCAGTGCTAGAGTAGCGGGAGCGATAGGCGGGGAGCTGTTTTTT. Protein product: CSARVAGAIGGELFF.

This clonotype was found many times. The genes are TRBV4-3 and TRBJ2-7; TRBD1 is a possible D gene (7 bases). Trimming left V 1 base short and J 2 bases short, with 12 bases between. The CDR3 is 15 amino acids. The germline gives CDR1 LGHNA, CDR2 YSLEER. As DNA, the CDR3 is TGCGCCAGCAGCCAAGGGGGGGACAGAACCTACGAGCAGTACTTC. Amino acid sequence: CASSQGGDRTYEQYF.

This clonotype was counted ten times or more. The gene calls are TRBV20-1 and TRBJ2-1; 8 nucleotides align to TRBD2. V trimming: 1 base; J trimming: 12 bases; junction bases outside the gene matches: 11. This CDR3 has 14 residues. Germline V gives CDR1 DFQATT, CDR2 SNEGSKA (reference sequence). In DNA, the CDR3 is TGCAGTGCTAGAGTACTAGCGGCCATTTATGGGCAGTTCTTC. It translates to CSARVLAAIYGQFF.

The table lists this clonotype with many counts. The V call is TRBV7-9, the J call TRBJ1-4; D perhaps matches TRBD1 (6 bases). V lost 4 bases and J 1 base, leaving 7 bases between the germline ends. CDR1 SEHNR and CDR2 FQNEAQ come from the germline V gene (reference sequence). This CDR3 contains 14 residues. The CDR3 protein is CASSSTGTNEKLFF. The CDR3 DNA is TGTGCCAGCAGCTCGACAGGAACTAATGAAAAACTGTTTTTT.

There are many counts of this clonotype. The rearrangement uses TRBV21-1 and TRBJ1-1; TRBD1, the table's D call, was not compared with the DNA. TRBV21-1 constitutes a pseudogene. The CDR3 covers 16 residues. Written as DNA, the CDR3 is TGTGCCAGCAGCCTCAAAGAAGGGGGTGCGAACACTGAAGCTTTCTTT. Protein sequence: CASSLKEGGANTEAFF.

This clonotype was seen at least ten times. The chain has TRBV7-9 and TRBJ2-5; 7 bases map to TRBD1. The CDR3 has 14 residues. CDR1 is SEHNR, CDR2 FQNEAQ, per germline (reference sequence). V shed 5 bases, J shed 5 bases, and the junction held 8 bases outside the gene matches. CDR3 sequence: CASSHEDRSETQYF. The CDR3 nucleotides are TGTGCCAGCAGCCACGAGGACAGGTCGGAGACCCAGTACTTC.

The sample holds many counts of this clonotype. This chain joins TRBV5-1 and TRBJ1-3; the D is unclear. The CDR3 has 16 residues. Germline V CDR1 and CDR2: SGHRS, YFSETQ. With 8 bases removed from V and 0 bases from J, the gap between germline ends came to 18 bases. The CDR3: CASGPGSRLSGNTIYF. The CDR3 DNA sequence: TGCGCCAGTGGGCCGGGGAGTCGCCTCTCTGGAAACACCATATATTTT.

This clonotype came up many times. The V gene is TRBV12-3 or TRBV12-4, the J gene TRBJ2-7; D is unclear. CDR3 length: 12 amino acids. V lost 2 bases, J lost 5 bases, and 7 bases lay in between. This chain's CDR3 is CASSLPANEQYF. The CDR3 region has the DNA TGTGCCAGCAGTTTACCAGCAAACGAGCAGTACTTC.

This clonotype was seen many times. V usage is TRBV3-1 and J usage is TRBJ2-7; TRBD2 aligns across 7 bases. V lost 4 bases to trimming and J lost 4 bases; unmatched junction nucleotides: 13. CDR3 length: 16 residues. Per germline, CDR1 LGHDT and CDR2 YNNKEL (reference sequence). The CDR3 spells CASSLHGGTIGYEQYF. CDR3 nucleotides: TGTGCCAGCAGCCTCCACGGGGGGACTATTGGGTACGAGCAGTACTTC.

This clonotype was counted at least ten times. This sequence joins TRBV6-6 and TRBJ2-3; no clear D. Germline V CDR1 and CDR2: MNHNY, SVGAGI (reference sequence). This CDR3 is built from 13 residues. V was clipped by 7 bases and J by 1 base, with 9 bases between them. The CDR3 loop reads CASTPSGTDTQYF. Here the CDR3 DNA reads TGTGCCAGCACCCCCTCGGGCACAGATACGCAGTATTTT.

This clonotype was detected many times. The chain links TRBV11-3 to TRBJ2-3; no clear D gene. V lost 2 bases to trimming and J lost 4 bases, with 10 bases between them. Germline lookup yields CDR1 SGHNT and CDR2 YENEEA. The CDR3 has 14 amino acids. The CDR3, as DNA: TGTGCCAGCAGCTTATCAACCGGGTCAGATACGCAGTATTTT. Protein sequence: CASSLSTGSDTQYF. Filled out from reference TRBV11-3 and TRBJ2-3, the complete variable domain reads EAGVVQSPRYKIIEKKQPVAFWCNPISGHNTLYWYLQNLGQGPELLIRYENEEAVDDSQLPKDRFSAERLKGVDSTLKIQPAELGDSAVYLCASSLSTGSDTQYFGPGTRLTVL.

A single count supports this clonotype. This may stem from a read error, because a much larger clone lies one nucleotide away. The genes are TRBV5-8 and TRBJ2-7, with TRBD1 as a possible D gene (6 bases). Germline loops: CDR1 SGHTS, CDR2 YDEGEE. The CDR3 covers 17 residues. Written as DNA, the CDR3 is TGTTCCAGCAGCTTAGCCTCTACAGACCCAGGGGTAAACGAGCAGTACTTC. It is translated as CSSSLASTDPGVNEQYF.

A single count supports this clonotype. The rearrangement joins TRBV6-1 to TRBJ1-5; 8 bases are a match to TRBD1. Germline CDR1 reads MNHNS; CDR2 reads SASEGT. With 1 base clipped from V and 0 bases from J, the junction kept 5 bases outside the gene matches. This CDR3 is 17 amino acids long. The chain's CDR3 is CASSEGRTGNSNQPQHF. CDR3 bases: TGTGCCAGCAGTGAAGGACGGACAGGGAATAGCAATCAGCCCCAGCATTTT.

At least ten counts were recorded for this clonotype. V and J are TRBV28 and TRBJ1-4; 7 nucleotides line up with TRBD1. This CDR3 is built from 14 residues. Germline V CDR1 and CDR2: MDHEN, SYDVKM. After removal of 4 bases from V and 9 bases from J, the junction contained 8 bases not matched to a gene. CDR3 sequence: CASSSDRRMKKLFF. The CDR3 DNA sequence: TGTGCCAGCAGTTCGGACAGGAGGATGAAAAAACTGTTTTTT. Full variable domain (missing parts from reference TRBV28 and TRBJ1-4): DVKVTQSSRYLVKRTGEKVFLECVQDMDHENMFWYRQDPGLGLRLIYFSYDVKMKEKGDIPEGYSVSREKKERFSLILESASTNQTSMYLCASSSDRRMKKLFFGSGTQLSVL.

The table lists this clonotype with many counts. The V gene is TRBV4-1, the J gene TRBJ1-1, with 7 positions matching TRBD1. With V trimmed by 0 bases and J by 4 bases, 11 bases remained unmatched. This CDR3 contains 17 residues. Germline-derived CDR1 and CDR2 are MGHRA and YSYEKL. CDR3 in DNA: TGCGCCAGCAGCCAAGAGAGAAAGGGGGCTGTTAGCACTGAAGCTTTCTTT. Amino acid sequence: CASSQERKGAVSTEAFF.

This clonotype was found many times. The chain combines TRBV10-3 with TRBJ2-7; tentatively, D is TRBD2 (5 bases). There are 12 residues in the CDR3. With 0 bases removed from V and 5 bases from J, the gap between germline ends came to 5 bases. CDR1 and CDR2 from the germline V gene are ENHRY and SYGVKD. DNA for the CDR3: TGTGCCATCAGTGAGTCCGGGAACGAGCAGTACTTC. It is translated as CAISESGNEQYF.

This clonotype has at least ten counts. The chain carries TRBV6-1 and TRBJ1-4; no firm D call. The CDR3 contains 13 residues. The V gene's germline CDR1 is MNHNS and CDR2 SASEGT. The V gene lost 8 bases and the J gene lost 4 bases, with 11 bases spanning the gap. CDR3 region: CASGAVYNEKLFF. The CDR3, as DNA: TGTGCCAGCGGTGCGGTTTATAATGAAAAACTGTTTTTT.

This clonotype was seen many times. This chain joins TRBV6-5 and TRBJ1-6; 7 bases map to TRBD1. Germline lookup yields CDR1 MNHEY and CDR2 SVGAGI. Germline trimming cut 4 bases from V and 10 bases from J; bases unmatched to any gene: 4. CDR3 length: 13 amino acids. CDR3 loop: CASSFQGGSPLHF. CDR3 sequence (DNA): TGTGCCAGCAGTTTCCAGGGGGGATCACCCCTCCACTTT.

This clonotype was observed at least ten times. The chain recombines TRBV5-1 with TRBJ1-3, with a possible D match to TRBD1 (6 bases). From germline, CDR1 is SGHRS and CDR2 YFSETQ. The CDR3 extends over 13 amino acids. Trimming stripped 6 bases from V and 3 bases from J, with 10 bases between. CDR3 nucleotide sequence: TGCGCCAGCACAGGGGAGGATGGAAACACCATATATTTT. The encoded protein is CASTGEDGNTIYF.